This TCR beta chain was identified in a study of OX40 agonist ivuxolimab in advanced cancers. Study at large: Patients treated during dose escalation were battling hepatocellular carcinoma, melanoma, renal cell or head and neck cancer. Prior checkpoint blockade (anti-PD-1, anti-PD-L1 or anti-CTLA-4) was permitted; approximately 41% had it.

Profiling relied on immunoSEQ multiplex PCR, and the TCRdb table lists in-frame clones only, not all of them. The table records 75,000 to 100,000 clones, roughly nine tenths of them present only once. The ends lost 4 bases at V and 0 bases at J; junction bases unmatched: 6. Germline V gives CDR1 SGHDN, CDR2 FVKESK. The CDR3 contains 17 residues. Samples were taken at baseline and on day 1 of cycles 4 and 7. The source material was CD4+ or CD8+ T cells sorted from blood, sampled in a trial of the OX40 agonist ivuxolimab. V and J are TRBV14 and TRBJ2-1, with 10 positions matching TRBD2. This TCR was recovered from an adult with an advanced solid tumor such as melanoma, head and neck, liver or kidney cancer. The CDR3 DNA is TGTGCCAGCAGCCGCCTAGCGGGGGTTAGCTCCTACAATGAGCAGTTCTTC. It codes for CASSRLAGVSSYNEQFF.